This passage covers 20 T cell receptor beta chains from one sample sequenced in a study of blood T cells in healthy people across ages (dated by TCRdb to 2015 to 2017). The library was generated by 5' RACE. This sample was sequenced with an Illumina HiSeq 2500. The second PCR ran for roughly 7 to 12 cycles and used a J-beta primer mix along with a sample-barcoded 5' primer. TCRdb took the public reads, trimmed them with fastp at Q25, ran MiXCR for clone calling and kept in-frame beta chains. One record per CDR3 amino acid sequence lists the most common genes and DNA. This sample has more than 1,000,000 distinct CDR3 sequences in its table, and 20% to 25% of those were observed once. The ten largest clones take up approximately 0.71% of the sample. This sample was shared with a second study, whose subject was T cells of mothers and their children.

The sequenced sample consisted of blood. The source of these receptors is a girl aged 2 to 10 in good health.

Only a few counts were recorded for this clonotype. The rearrangement joins TRBV28 to TRBJ1-4; no definite D call. V was trimmed by 4 bases and J by 0 bases, leaving 9 bases between them. CDR1 and CDR2 from the germline V gene are MDHEN and SYDVKM. The CDR3 covers 15 residues. In nucleotides, the CDR3 is TGTGCCAGCAGTTCCACTCGAGCAACTAATGAAAAACTGTTTTTT. This translates into CASSSTRATNEKLFF.

This clonotype has just a few counts. Just one base apart from a much larger clone, this may be a read error. The chain combines TRBV5-5 with TRBJ2-7; D is unclear. Trimming stripped 5 bases from V and 2 bases from J, with 8 bases between. Germline-derived CDR1 and CDR2 are SGHKS and YYEKEE (reference sequence). The CDR3 contains 12 residues. The CDR3 spells CASSSDAYEQYF. Written as DNA, the CDR3 is TGTGCCAGCAGTTCGGACGCCTACGAGCAGTACTTC.

In this sample, this clonotype turned up a few times. The chain is built from TRBV5-1 and TRBJ2-5; 7 bases agree with TRBD1. CDR3 length: 13 amino acids. Trimming removed 5 bases from V and 4 bases from J; junction bases left unmatched: 5. Germline-derived CDR1 and CDR2 are SGHRS and YFSETQ. The CDR3 reads CASRWDSAETQYF. CDR3 nucleotides: TGCGCCAGCAGGTGGGACAGCGCAGAGACCCAGTACTTC.

This clonotype was seen a single time. The chain couples TRBV4-1 to TRBJ1-4; perhaps TRBD1 as D (5 bases). Trimming pared 1 base from V and 8 bases from J, leaving 23 bases between. The CDR3 contains 18 residues. The germline gives CDR1 MGHRA, CDR2 YSYEKL. The CDR3 region is CASSQGDFVEISGEKLFF. The CDR3 bases are TGCGCCAGCAGCCAAGGGGACTTCGTTGAAATCTCAGGGGAAAAACTGTTTTTT.

This clonotype was recorded a few times. The gene calls are TRBV7-9 and TRBJ2-3; possibly TRBD2 for D (6 bases). The CDR3 is 16 residues long. Trimming stripped 1 base from V and 3 bases from J, with 14 bases between. Per the germline V gene, CDR1 is SEHNR and CDR2 is FQNEAQ (reference sequence). CDR3 sequence: CASSLDGESGTDTQYF. CDR3 DNA: TGTGCCAGCAGCTTAGACGGAGAAAGCGGGACAGATACGCAGTATTTT. Looking up the rest from reference TRBV7-9 and TRBJ2-3 gives the full variable domain: DTGVSQNPRHKITKRGQNVTFRCDPISEHNRLYWYRQTLGQGPEFLTYFQNEAQLEKSRLLSDRFSAERPKGSFSTLEIQRTEQGDSAMYLCASSLDGESGTDTQYFGPGTRLTVL.

The V gene is TRBV6-2 or TRBV6-3, the J gene TRBJ2-5; no clear D. CDR3 size: 14 residues. CDR1 and CDR2 from the germline V gene are MNHEY and SVGEGT. Trimming removed 5 bases at V and 5 bases at J, with 15 bases between. The CDR3 sequence is CASSTFLASETQYF. In DNA form, the CDR3 reads TGTGCCAGCAGTACCTTCCTTGCATCGGAGACCCAGTACTTC.

This clonotype was seen more than once but under ten times. V and J are TRBV20-1 and TRBJ2-4; no clear D. Germline V gives CDR1 DFQATT, CDR2 SNEGSKA (reference sequence). Trimming stripped 7 bases from V and 8 bases from J, with 9 bases between. The CDR3 length is 10 residues. CDR3 loop: CSVKNHIQYF. CDR3 nucleotide sequence: TGCAGTGTTAAGAACCACATTCAGTACTTC.

The sample holds many counts of this clonotype. The V gene is TRBV7-9, the J gene TRBJ1-1; D unclear. Germline V gives CDR1 SEHNR, CDR2 FQNEAQ (reference sequence). CDR3 length: 11 residues. Trimming stripped 3 bases from V and 4 bases from J, with 3 bases between. DNA of the CDR3: TGTGCCAGCAGCTTTATCACTGAAGCTTTCTTT. Its translation: CASSFITEAFF.

The table lists this clonotype with a few counts. The chain uses TRBV6-1 and TRBJ1-2; TRBD1 matches at 10 bases. CDR1 and CDR2 (germline): MNHNS, SASEGT. Trimming cost V 10 bases and J 3 bases; bases outside gene matches: 11. CDR3 size: 15 residues. The DNA for the CDR3 is TGTGCCACATCTCCCGGGACAGGGGCGGACTATGGCTACACCTTC. It translates to CATSPGTGADYGYTF.

The chain carries TRBV6-1 and TRBJ2-7; tentative D call: TRBD2 (6 bases). The V and J ends lost 8 bases and 0 bases respectively, with 11 bases between them. In germline, CDR1 is MNHNS, CDR2 SASEGT. The CDR3 runs 13 residues. CDR3 loop: CASAGPTSYEQYF. Here the CDR3 DNA reads TGTGCCAGCGCGGGGCCGACCTCCTACGAGCAGTACTTC.

This sequence joins TRBV15 and TRBJ2-1, with a possible D match to TRBD1 (6 bases). There are 17 residues in the CDR3. Trimming removed 0 bases at V and 2 bases at J, with 14 bases between. In germline, CDR1 is LNHNV, CDR2 YYDKDF (reference sequence). The CDR3, as DNA: TGTGCCACCAGCAGAGATTTGGCCAGGGGAACCTACAATGAGCAGTTCTTC. Protein: CATSRDLARGTYNEQFF.

This clonotype was seen more than once but under ten times. The chain links TRBV29-1 to TRBJ2-2, with 14 bases lining up with TRBD2. The V segment lost 3 bases and the J segment 6 bases; nucleotides outside the gene matches: 6. CDR3 size: 16 residues. The V gene's germline CDR1 is SQVTM and CDR2 ANQGSEA. CDR3 nucleotides: TGCAGCGTTGACCATGGGACTAGCGGGAGTGCCGGGGAGCTGTTTTTT. It translates to CSVDHGTSGSAGELFF.

This clonotype turned up a few times. This chain connects TRBV24-1 to TRBJ1-2; D ambiguous. The length of the CDR3 is 13 residues. V was trimmed by 4 bases and J by 0 bases, leaving 5 bases between them. Germline lookup yields CDR1 KGHDR and CDR2 SFDVKD. The CDR3 DNA reads as TGTGCCACCAGTGACGGACCTAACTATGGCTACACCTTC. It yields the protein CATSDGPNYGYTF.

A remark on this clonotype: A single base separates this from a much larger clone, so it may be a read error. This chain joins TRBV6-2 or TRBV6-3 and TRBJ2-5, with a tentative D call TRBD2 (5 bases). Judging by the DNA end, TRBJ2-1 fits better; the J call may be wrong. Per germline, CDR1 MNHEY and CDR2 SVGEGT. CDR3 length equals 13 residues. CDR3 nucleotides: TGTGCCAGCAGTTATAGCGCCTACAATGAGCAGTTCTTC. It yields the protein CASSYSAYNEQFF.

This clonotype has a handful of counts. The CDR3 sequence: CASSLVGDNGLYNEQFF. The CDR3 DNA is TGTGCCAGCAGCTTGGTAGGGGACAATGGTCTCTACAATGAGCAGTTCTTC. V usage is TRBV5-5 and J usage is TRBJ2-1, with D possibly being TRBD1 (6 bases). CDR1 and CDR2 from the germline V gene are SGHKS and YYEKEE (reference sequence). The CDR3 contains 17 residues. V dropped 0 bases and J dropped 3 bases, with 16 bases sitting between them.

This clonotype was detected many times. The genes are TRBV6-2 or TRBV6-3 and TRBJ2-1; D may be TRBD1 (6 bases). Per the germline V gene, CDR1 is MNHEY and CDR2 is SVGEGT. CDR3 length: 16 amino acids. Between the trimmed V and J ends, which lost 5 bases and 7 bases, there was a span of 21 bases. CDR3 in DNA: TGTGCCAGCAGTCCAACCTCGGACAGATTTACTAATGAGCAGTTCTTC. The encoded protein is CASSPTSDRFTNEQFF.

This clonotype was observed many times. The genes are TRBV27 and TRBJ2-7; a weak D match, TRBD1 (5 bases). Germline lookup yields CDR1 MNHEY and CDR2 SMNVEV (reference sequence). The V end was cut by 6 bases, the J end by 4 bases, with 10 bases between. CDR3 length: 12 amino acids. Written as DNA, the CDR3 is TGTGCCAGCAGGCCAGCAGGGTACGAGCAGTACTTC. Encoded protein: CASRPAGYEQYF.

This clonotype was seen more than once but under ten times. This chain connects TRBV5-4 to TRBJ2-5, with D tentatively TRBD2 (5 bases). The CDR3 runs 15 residues. Germline CDR1 and CDR2: SGHNT and YYREEE (reference sequence). Trimming took off 1 base at V and 1 base at J, with 11 bases between the two ends. The CDR3 DNA reads as TGTGCCAGCAGCTTGTCCCCCGGGATCCAAGAGACCCAGTACTTC. It codes for CASSLSPGIQETQYF. Full variable domain (missing parts from reference TRBV5-4 and TRBJ2-5): ETGVTQSPTHLIKTRGQQVTLRCSSQSGHNTVSWYQQALGQGPQFIFQYYREEENGRGNFPPRFSGLQFPNYSSELNVNALELDDSALYLCASSLSPGIQETQYFGPGTRLLVL.

The chain couples TRBV25-1 to TRBJ2-5, with 7 bases matching TRBD2. The CDR3 loop spans 14 amino acids. The junction had 7 bases not matched to a gene; V was cut back by 2 bases and J by 7 bases. The germline CDR1 and CDR2 sequences are MGHDK and SYGVNS. The CDR3 is CASSERGVYGTQYF. The CDR3 DNA reads TGTGCCAGCAGTGAACGGGGGGTATATGGGACCCAGTACTTC.

This clonotype was observed a few times. This chain joins TRBV4-2 and TRBJ1-1, with a possible D match to TRBD1 (5 bases). Germline CDR1 is LGHNA and CDR2 is YNFKEQ. The CDR3 consists of 17 residues. Trimming left V 1 base short and J 0 bases short, with 15 bases between. The CDR3 sequence is CASSQVGPGLMNTEAFF. CDR3 nucleotides: TGTGCCAGCAGCCAAGTGGGACCGGGGCTCATGAACACTGAAGCTTTCTTT.